This TCR beta chain was identified in a study of CD4 and CD8 cells across lung adenocarcinoma regions. Via MiXCR, TCRdb re-called the PCR reads, giving one row per CDR3 protein. The data contain tens of thousands of distinct CDR3 sequences, about half of them seen just once; the ten biggest clones take up approximately 48%. With regard to this clonotype: At one boundary the junction diverges from the germline segment, which might be a read error.

CDR3 size: 14 residues. Germline CDR1 is WSHSY and CDR2 is SAAADI. Samples came from patients with localized non-small cell lung adenocarcinoma. The sequencing sample was made of CD8+ T cells from the center of a lung tumor. This TCR was sampled from a male donor with lung adenocarcinoma. The CD4 and CD8 labels of this study may be unreliable. V usage is TRBV10-2 and J usage is TRBJ2-3; a possible D gene is TRBD2 (6 bases). The CDR3 nucleotides read TGCGCGGGCAGCGAGAGCGGGCGCCCAGATACGCAGTATTTC. Protein sequence: CAGSESGRPDTQYF.